This entry lists 31 T cell receptor beta chains sequenced from one sample in a study of patients and donors after allogeneic stem cell transplantation (TCRdb year 2020). Receptor amplification or capture employed RT-PCR. The sequencer listed for this sample is NextSeq 550. The public reads were reprocessed in TCRdb via fastp at Q25 and MiXCR, keeping in-frame beta chains. All rows with the same CDR3 protein become a single entry with the most common DNA and genes. This sample is represented by about 960,000 distinct CDR3 sequences; 15% to 20% of them were singletons. Of the sample, approximately 5.9% is held by the ten largest clones. Sequences were obtained from blood, either unsorted or a sorted T cell fraction (not recorded which). These receptors were obtained from a human donor who was either an allogeneic HSCT recipient or a stem cell or donor lymphocyte infusion donor (not recorded which). It is not recorded whose cells these are; they may come from a transplant donor.

The chain recombines TRBV29-1 with TRBJ1-1; 11 nucleotides agree with TRBD1. From germline, CDR1 is SQVTM and CDR2 ANQGSEA. CDR3 length: 12 amino acids. Trimming took 6 bases from V and 7 from J; bases not matched to a gene: 4. The CDR3 bases are TGCAGCGTGGACAGGGGGCAAAGTGAAGCTTTCTTT. Its translation is CSVDRGQSEAFF.

V gene TRBV7-2 combines with J gene TRBJ1-6; D perhaps matches TRBD1 (6 bases). Germline V gene lookup returns CDR1 SGHTA and CDR2 FQGNSA. The CDR3 spans 14 residues. V dropped 3 bases and J dropped 9 bases, with 12 bases sitting between them. The CDR3 spells CASSFRGHISPLHF. The CDR3 nucleotides read TGTGCCAGCAGCTTCAGGGGCCATATTTCACCCCTCCACTTT.

This clonotype was counted a few times. This chain joins TRBV6-1 and TRBJ2-4; either TRBD1 or TRBD2 may supply D (5 bases each). Germline CDR1 reads MNHNS; CDR2 reads SASEGT. The V end lost 6 bases, the J end lost 3 bases, and 12 bases lay between the germline ends. The CDR3 extends over 14 amino acids. The CDR3 nucleotides read TGTGCCAGCAGAACAGGACTTGACAAAAACATTCAGTACTTC. As protein: CASRTGLDKNIQYF.

The CDR3 region is CASSLSSRGNTEAFF. In DNA form, the CDR3 reads TGTGCCAGCAGCTTGTCTTCCAGGGGGAACACTGAAGCTTTCTTT. The chain joins TRBV7-9 to TRBJ1-1, with TRBD1 as a possible D gene (6 bases). The CDR3 runs 15 residues. The V end lost 3 bases, the J end lost 1 base, and 12 bases lay between the germline ends. Germline V CDR1 and CDR2: SEHNR, FQNEAQ (reference sequence).

This rearrangement joins TRBV6-1 to TRBJ2-7; D may be TRBD2 (5 bases). Germline values: CDR1 MNHNS, CDR2 SASEGT. Trimming left V 7 bases short and J 0 bases short, with 10 bases between. This CDR3 has 13 amino acids. The CDR3 loop is CASISGSSYEQYF. CDR3 DNA sequence: TGTGCCAGCATCTCGGGATCCTCCTACGAGCAGTACTTC.

In this sample, this clonotype turned up a few times. This chain links TRBV7-2 with TRBJ2-7, with a possible D match to TRBD1 (5 bases). The CDR3 runs 15 residues. Germline lookup yields CDR1 SGHTA and CDR2 FQGNSA. V lost 1 base to trimming and J lost 1 base, with 11 bases between them. CDR3 loop: CASSLEAGQSYEQYF. As DNA, the CDR3 is TGTGCCAGCAGCTTAGAGGCAGGGCAATCCTACGAGCAGTACTTC.

This sequence joins TRBV7-9 and TRBJ2-2; unclear D gene. Deletions cut 5 bases from V and 3 bases from J, with 10 bases between. The CDR3 covers 14 residues. The V gene's germline CDR1 is SEHNR and CDR2 FQNEAQ (reference sequence). In DNA form, the CDR3 reads TGTGCCAGCAGCCCCCCAATTGACACCGGGGAGCTGTTTTTT. Residues: CASSPPIDTGELFF.

This clonotype was picked up a small number of times. The CDR3 here is CASSPQEAGTDTQYF. As DNA, the CDR3 is TGTGCCAGCTCACCCCAGGAAGCGGGCACAGATACGCAGTATTTT. J is TRBJ2-3 and V is TRBV18, with a possible D match to TRBD2 (5 bases). Germline V CDR1 and CDR2: KGHSH, LQKENI. The CDR3 sequence is 15 residues long. With 3 bases removed from V and 1 base from J, the gap between germline ends came to 11 bases.

The V gene is TRBV4-1, the J gene TRBJ1-1, with D perhaps matching TRBD1 (6 bases). Germline loops: CDR1 MGHRA, CDR2 YSYEKL. This CDR3 is 11 amino acids long. V was clipped by 4 bases and J by 9 bases, with 9 bases between them. The CDR3 DNA reads as TGCGCCAGCAGCCGGGGGGGGCAAGCTTTCTTT. Translating it yields CASSRGGQAFF.

This clonotype has only a few counts. V and J are TRBV3-1 and TRBJ2-3; 13 bases line up with TRBD2. V lost 6 bases to trimming and J lost 7 bases; unmatched junction nucleotides: 10. Germline CDR1 reads LGHDT; CDR2 reads YNNKEL (reference sequence). This CDR3 spans 16 amino acids. As DNA, the CDR3 is TGTGCCAGCAGTCTCGCTAAGACTAGCGGGGGGAATACGCAGTATTTT. Its translation is CASSLAKTSGGNTQYF.

This rearrangement joins TRBV25-1 to TRBJ2-7, with 8 nucleotides matching TRBD1. CDR1 and CDR2 (germline): MGHDK, SYGVNS. With V trimmed by 8 bases and J by 7 bases, 10 bases remained unmatched. This CDR3 is built from 13 residues. The DNA of the CDR3 is TGTGCCAGCCGGGACAGGAACCTTTGGGAGCAGTACTTC. Its protein product is CASRDRNLWEQYF.

The sample holds a few counts of this clonotype. V gene TRBV4-2 combines with J gene TRBJ2-1; a possible D gene is TRBD2 (7 bases). Per the germline V gene, CDR1 is LGHNA and CDR2 is YNFKEQ. The CDR3 runs 13 residues. Trimming removed 5 bases at V and 9 bases at J, with 14 bases between. This CDR3 reads CASSMGGGFEQFF. The DNA for the CDR3 is TGTGCCAGCAGCATGGGAGGGGGGTTTGAGCAGTTCTTC.

This chain joins TRBV25-1 and TRBJ2-3, with D uncertain. The CDR3 is made up of 14 amino acids. Germline CDR1 reads MGHDK; CDR2 reads SYGVNS. The germline V and J ends were trimmed by 4 bases and 1 base, with 9 bases remaining between them. The CDR3 DNA reads TGTGCCAGCAGTGGGAGCCACCGCACAGATACGCAGTATTTT. Residues: CASSGSHRTDTQYF.

There are many counts of this clonotype. A read error may account for a junction end that differs from germline. V gene TRBV5-1 combines with J gene TRBJ1-3; maybe TRBD1 (6 bases). The CDR3 covers 15 residues. The V gene's germline CDR1 is SGHRS and CDR2 YFSETQ. The CDR3 reads CASSSGQTSGNTIYF. The CDR3 nucleotides read TGTGCCAGCAGCTCGGGACAAACCTCTGGAAACACCATATATTTT.

This clonotype came up many times. The J gene is TRBJ2-3, the V gene TRBV5-1; tentatively, D is TRBD2 (6 bases). Trimming removed 4 bases from V and 5 bases from J, with 14 bases in between. The CDR3 runs 14 residues. Germline V gene lookup returns CDR1 SGHRS and CDR2 YFSETQ. The chain's CDR3 is CASSPGEPIDTQYF. The CDR3 nucleotides read TGCGCCAGCAGCCCGGGGGAACCAATAGATACGCAGTATTTT.

This clonotype was seen a handful of times. The rearrangement joins TRBV7-2 to TRBJ2-7, with D unresolved. The ends were cut back, 1 base at V and 9 bases at J, with 10 bases in the middle. Germline V gives CDR1 SGHTA, CDR2 FQGNSA. This CDR3 spans 12 amino acids. The DNA for the CDR3 is TGTGCCAGCAGCTTAGAGGGCCCTGCGCAGTACTTC. This sequence encodes CASSLEGPAQYF.

V gene TRBV19 combines with J gene TRBJ2-3, with a weak D call TRBD2 (5 bases). The germline V gene has CDR1 LNHDA and CDR2 SQIVND (reference sequence). The CDR3 contains 14 residues. Between the trimmed V and J ends, which lost 5 bases and 5 bases, there was a span of 14 bases. CDR3 bases: TGTGCCAGTAGTTCAACCCCGGGGTTAGATACGCAGTATTTT. Translated, it gives CASSSTPGLDTQYF.

This clonotype showed up many times. This chain joins TRBV4-2 and TRBJ2-3; D remains unclear. V lost 1 base to trimming and J lost 5 bases, with 10 bases between them. Germline V lookup: CDR1 LGHNA, CDR2 YNFKEQ. The CDR3 is made up of 14 amino acids. In DNA form, the CDR3 reads TGTGCCAGCAGCCAAGGCGGTGGTGGAGATACGCAGTATTTT. Its protein is CASSQGGGGDTQYF.

For the CDR3, the DNA is TGTGCCAGCATTACCGGGACAGGAAATCAGCCCCAGCATTTT. Protein: CASITGTGNQPQHF. The chain uses TRBV6-1 and TRBJ1-5; TRBD1 aligns across 8 bases. CDR3 size: 14 residues. V gave up 7 bases and J gave up 4 bases; unmatched junction bases: 6. Germline loops: CDR1 MNHNS, CDR2 SASEGT.

This clonotype turned up a few times. The J gene is TRBJ2-1, the V gene TRBV6-2 or TRBV6-3; no clear D. This CDR3 contains 17 residues. Germline loops: CDR1 MNHEY, CDR2 SVGEGT. The V gene lost 5 bases and the J gene lost 0 bases, with 17 bases spanning the gap. In nucleotides, the CDR3 is TGTGCCAGCAGTGAACCACACCTCATGAGCTCCTACAATGAGCAGTTCTTC. As protein: CASSEPHLMSSYNEQFF.

In this sample, this clonotype turned up a few times. CDR3 loop: CASIHLTGRAEVNEQFF. CDR3 sequence (DNA): TGTGCCAGCATCCACCTAACGGGGAGGGCCGAGGTCAATGAGCAGTTCTTC. V gene TRBV7-9 combines with J gene TRBJ2-1, with 7 bases that match TRBD2. This CDR3 contains 17 residues. Germline V gene data show CDR1 as SEHNR and CDR2 as FQNEAQ (reference sequence). After removal of 7 bases from V and 6 bases from J, the junction contained 18 bases not matched to a gene.

This clonotype has only a few counts. The V call is TRBV12-3 or TRBV12-4, the J call TRBJ2-1; weak D call: TRBD2 (5 bases). The CDR3 loop spans 14 amino acids. V shed 4 bases and J shed 4 bases, with 11 bases lying between them. This chain's CDR3 is CASSSRGFYNEQFF. The CDR3 bases are TGTGCCAGCAGTTCTCGGGGATTTTACAATGAGCAGTTCTTC.

The rearrangement joins TRBV7-7 to TRBJ2-1, with D maybe TRBD2 (6 bases). With 5 bases removed from V and 0 bases from J, the gap between germline ends came to 11 bases. This CDR3 is built from 15 residues. The germline V gene encodes CDR1 SSHAT and CDR2 FNYEAQ (reference sequence). CDR3 sequence: CASSTGTASYNEQFF. CDR3 coding DNA: TGTGCCAGCAGCACGGGGACTGCCTCCTACAATGAGCAGTTCTTC. Combining the CDR3 with reference TRBV7-7 and TRBJ2-1 gives the whole variable domain GAGVSQSPRYKVTKRGQDVTLRCDPISSHATLYWYQQALGQGPEFLTYFNYEAQPDKSGLPSDRFSAERPEGSISTLTIQRTEQRDSAMYRCASSTGTASYNEQFFGPGTRLTVL.

This clonotype was observed a handful of times. The rearrangement links TRBV29-1 to TRBJ2-5; a weak D match, TRBD1 (5 bases). Germline CDR1 SQVTM, CDR2 ANQGSEA. The length of the CDR3 is 16 residues. Between the trimmed V and J ends, which lost 0 bases and 1 base, there was a span of 15 bases. The CDR3 coding sequence is TGCAGCGTTGAAGATCAAGCGACAGAGCCCCAAGAGACCCAGTACTTC. Its protein product is CSVEDQATEPQETQYF.

This clonotype was detected a few times. The gene calls are TRBV12-3 or TRBV12-4 and TRBJ1-1; 7 positions agree with TRBD1. This CDR3 comprises 16 residues. The V segment lost 0 bases and the J segment 1 base; nucleotides outside the gene matches: 5. CDR3 region: CASSLAMGQRNTEAFF. CDR3 nucleotide sequence: TGTGCCAGCAGTTTAGCAATGGGACAGAGGAACACTGAAGCTTTCTTT.

The chain is built from TRBV12-3 or TRBV12-4 and TRBJ2-5; D possibly corresponds to TRBD1 (5 bases). CDR3 length: 13 amino acids. V was pared by 3 bases and J by 1 base, with 6 bases between. The CDR3 region has the DNA TGTGCCAGCAGTTTCGACAGCCAAGAGACCCAGTACTTC. Encoded protein: CASSFDSQETQYF.

J is TRBJ1-5 and V is TRBV12-3 or TRBV12-4, with unresolved D. The length of the CDR3 is 14 residues. The V gene lost 7 bases and the J gene lost 7 bases, with 17 bases spanning the gap. DNA for the CDR3: TGTGCCAGCACTAAGGGAATTTCGGTCCAGCCCCAGCATTTT. It translates to CASTKGISVQPQHF.

This chain connects TRBV20-1 to TRBJ1-2, with 7 bases identical to TRBD1. The CDR3 has 13 amino acids. Per germline, CDR1 DFQATT and CDR2 SNEGSKA (reference sequence). With 0 bases clipped from V and 8 bases from J, the junction kept 6 bases outside the gene matches. CDR3 sequence reads: CSARDTRGLGYTF. The CDR3 nucleotides are TGCAGTGCTAGAGATACGAGGGGGCTGGGCTACACCTTC.

This clonotype was seen only a few times. CDR3 in DNA: TGTGCCAGCAGCCCGTGGCCGCCTCGAATCCAGGGAGATACGCAGTATTTT. Translation gives CASSPWPPRIQGDTQYF. The genes are TRBV3-1 and TRBJ2-3; D is perhaps TRBD1 (5 bases). V dropped 4 bases and J dropped 5 bases, with 22 bases sitting between them. The CDR3 is made up of 17 amino acids. Germline loops: CDR1 LGHDT, CDR2 YNNKEL (reference sequence).

This clonotype turned up a few times. The genes are TRBV10-3 and TRBJ1-1, with 9 nucleotides matching TRBD1. The CDR3 covers 15 residues. V was pared by 8 bases and J by 4 bases, with 11 bases of the junction left unmatched. Germline V CDR1 and CDR2: ENHRY, SYGVKD. The CDR3 loop reads CAIAGQGGVATEAFF. The CDR3 DNA reads as TGTGCCATCGCGGGACAGGGAGGGGTGGCCACTGAAGCTTTCTTT.

The chain employs TRBV14 and TRBJ1-1; 7 nucleotides agree with TRBD1. The CDR3 runs to 16 residues. Unmatched junction bases numbered 11, after V lost 3 bases and J lost 4 bases. Germline V gene sequence: CDR1 SGHDN, CDR2 FVKESK. The CDR3 protein is CASSHAGPQGGTEAFF. CDR3 bases: TGTGCCAGCAGCCATGCCGGGCCCCAGGGGGGCACTGAAGCTTTCTTT. The entire variable domain, with the rest obtained from reference TRBV14 and TRBJ1-1, is as follows: EAGVTQFPSHSVIEKGQTVTLRCDPISGHDNLYWYRRVMGKEIKFLLHFVKESKQDESGMPNNRFLAERTGGTYSTLKVQPAELEDSGVYFCASSHAGPQGGTEAFFGQGTRLTVV.